The 19 T cell receptor beta chains given below trace back to one sample, sequenced in a study of OX40 agonist ivuxolimab in advanced cancers. Repertoires were generated with immunoSEQ multiplex PCR, while TCRdb's copy carries only in-frame clones and drops some. The repertoire holds roughly 77,000 clones, with about nine tenths as singletons. Sequences were derived from CD4+ or CD8+ T cells sorted from blood, sampled in a trial of the OX40 agonist ivuxolimab. The receptor set was obtained from an adult with an advanced solid tumor such as melanoma, head and neck, liver or kidney cancer.

This chain joins TRBV9 and TRBJ2-1; 7 nucleotides agree with TRBD2. The germline gives CDR1 SGDLS, CDR2 YYNGEE. The CDR3 has 15 amino acids. J lost 7 bases, V lost 1 base, and 8 bases had no gene match. The CDR3 sequence is CASSVRWEGGNEQFF. The DNA for the CDR3 is TGTGCCAGCAGCGTAAGGTGGGAGGGAGGGAATGAGCAGTTCTTC. The full variable domain, rest sourced from reference TRBV9 and TRBJ2-1, is DSGVTQTPKHLITATGQRVTLRCSPRSGDLSVYWYQQSLDQGLQFLIQYYNGEERAKGNILERFSAQQFPDLHSELNLSSLELGDSALYFCASSVRWEGGNEQFFGPGTRLTVL.

The chain has TRBV10-3 and TRBJ1-1; D remains ambiguous. Trimming pared 3 bases from V and 4 bases from J, leaving 3 bases between. This CDR3 comprises 11 residues. Germline lookup yields CDR1 ENHRY and CDR2 SYGVKD. The CDR3 spells CAISEGTEAFF. In DNA form, the CDR3 reads TGTGCCATCAGTGAAGGCACTGAAGCTTTCTTT.

The genes are TRBV5-1 and TRBJ1-6; no firm D call. V lost 0 bases and J 0 bases, leaving 7 bases between the germline ends. CDR3 length equals 16 residues. The V gene's germline CDR1 is SGHRS and CDR2 YFSETQ. CDR3 DNA: TGCGCCAGCAGCTTGGTTGGGAGCTCCTATAATTCACCCCTCCACTTT. It encodes CASSLVGSSYNSPLHF.

The gene calls are TRBV29-1 and TRBJ1-1, with D unresolved. Trimming removed 6 bases at V and 1 base at J, with 6 bases between. CDR3 size: 11 residues. Germline CDR1 SQVTM, CDR2 ANQGSEA. In DNA, the CDR3 is TGCAGCGTCCGGGGGAACACTGAAGCTTTCTTT. It translates to CSVRGNTEAFF.

This clone was observed once. V and J are TRBV28 and TRBJ1-4, with D tentatively TRBD1 (5 bases). V was trimmed by 5 bases and J by 4 bases, leaving 14 bases between them. CDR3 length: 15 residues. In germline, CDR1 is MDHEN, CDR2 SYDVKM. The CDR3 bases are TGTGCCAGCAGTCCCGGGACTTCAGATAATGAAAAACTGTTTTTT. Its protein product is CASSPGTSDNEKLFF. The full variable domain, in which reference TRBV28 and TRBJ1-4 provide the parts outside the CDR3, is DVKVTQSSRYLVKRTGEKVFLECVQDMDHENMFWYRQDPGLGLRLIYFSYDVKMKEKGDIPEGYSVSREKKERFSLILESASTNQTSMYLCASSPGTSDNEKLFFGSGTQLSVL.

This rearrangement joins TRBV6-1 to TRBJ2-2; TRBD2 is a possible D gene (7 bases). Germline CDR1 is MNHNS and CDR2 is SASEGT. Trimming took off 6 bases at V and 6 bases at J, with 17 bases between the two ends. The CDR3 has 15 amino acids. The CDR3 region is CASRVGEGVAGELFF. CDR3 DNA: TGTGCCAGCAGGGTGGGGGAGGGGGTCGCCGGGGAGCTGTTTTTT.

The table lists this clone with a few counts. The chain has TRBV6-1 and TRBJ1-2; D call uncertain. The germline V gene has CDR1 MNHNS and CDR2 SASEGT. Trimming cost V 8 bases and J 0 bases, with 7 bases left between them. The CDR3 runs 12 residues. The chain's CDR3 is CASLQTNYGYTF. CDR3 DNA sequence: TGTGCCAGCTTACAGACTAACTATGGCTACACCTTC.

This sequence joins TRBV4-1 and TRBJ2-7; 11 nucleotides match TRBD2. Germline loops: CDR1 MGHRA, CDR2 YSYEKL. After removal of 1 base from V and 7 bases from J, the junction contained 6 bases not matched to a gene. The CDR3 is made up of 15 amino acids. The CDR3: CASSQVGVAGGEQYF. In nucleotides, the CDR3 is TGCGCCAGCAGCCAAGTTGGGGTAGCGGGAGGGGAGCAGTACTTC.

The J gene is TRBJ1-5, the V gene TRBV30; unclear D gene. Germline CDR1 reads GTSNPN; CDR2 reads SVGIG (reference sequence). V was shortened by 3 bases and J by 4 bases, with 10 bases between the two germline ends. The CDR3 runs to 13 residues. CDR3 amino acids: CAWSDQVNQPQHF. The CDR3 coding sequence is TGTGCCTGGAGCGATCAAGTAAATCAGCCCCAGCATTTT. The entire variable domain, with the rest obtained from reference TRBV30 and TRBJ1-5, is as follows: SQTIHQWPATLVQPVGSPLSLECTVEGTSNPNLYWYRQAAGRGLQLLFYSVGIGQISSEVPQNLSASRPQDRQFILSSKKLLLSDSGFYLCAWSDQVNQPQHFGDGTRLSIL.

The CDR3 loop reads CASSYSPGPGAKNIQYF. CDR3 nucleotides: TGCGCCAGCAGTTATTCCCCGGGGCCGGGAGCCAAAAACATTCAGTACTTC. The gene calls are TRBV5-1 and TRBJ2-4; tentatively, D is TRBD1 or TRBD2 (5 bases each). CDR3 size: 17 residues. CDR1 SGHRS and CDR2 YFSETQ come from the germline V gene. Trimming shortened V by 5 bases and J by 0 bases, and 18 bases separated the two germline ends.

For this clone: The same CDR3 arises from other DNA sequences in this sample as well. The chain is built from TRBV5-1 and TRBJ2-3; no reliable D call. CDR1 and CDR2 (germline): SGHRS, YFSETQ. CDR3 size: 13 residues. Trimming left V 0 bases short and J 0 bases short, with 2 bases between. DNA for the CDR3: TGCGCCAGCAGCTTGGCGAGCACAGATACGCAGTATTTT. This codes for CASSLASTDTQYF.

The V call is TRBV4-1, the J call TRBJ2-1; 11 nucleotides line up with TRBD2. V shed 0 bases, J shed 7 bases, and the junction held 5 bases outside the gene matches. Germline CDR1 MGHRA, CDR2 YSYEKL. This CDR3 is built from 16 residues. Here the CDR3 DNA reads TGCGCCAGCAGCCAAGAAAGGCTAGCGGGGGGAAATGAGCAGTTCTTC. Protein sequence: CASSQERLAGGNEQFF.

V and J are TRBV29-1 and TRBJ2-2, with TRBD1 identical over 7 bases. Germline loops: CDR1 SQVTM, CDR2 ANQGSEA. There are 16 residues in the CDR3. V gave up 1 base and J gave up 4 bases; unmatched junction bases: 9. In nucleotides, the CDR3 is TGCAGCGTTGAAGGGTCGGCAGGGGGTATCACCGGGGAGCTGTTTTTT. Protein: CSVEGSAGGITGELFF.

The V gene is TRBV27, the J gene TRBJ1-2, with 9 positions matching TRBD1. V lost 4 bases, J lost 7 bases, and 7 bases stayed unmatched. Germline V CDR1 and CDR2: MNHEY, SMNVEV (reference sequence). The CDR3 contains 14 residues. CDR3 coding DNA: TGTGCCAGCAGTTCAGGACAGGGGAGATCTGGCTACACCTTC. Its translation: CASSSGQGRSGYTF.

The V gene is TRBV10-3, the J gene TRBJ1-1; no clear D. CDR1 and CDR2 from the germline V gene are ENHRY and SYGVKD. Trimming cost V 5 bases and J 4 bases, with 14 bases left between them. CDR3 size: 14 residues. DNA of the CDR3: TGTGCCATCAGTTGGTTTGCAGAGGCCACTGAAGCTTTCTTT. Amino acid sequence: CAISWFAEATEAFF.

The CDR3, as DNA: TGTGCCAGCAGCTTGGTTACGGGATACTCTGGAAACACCATATATTTT. Translation gives CASSLVTGYSGNTIYF. V is TRBV5-6 and J is TRBJ1-3; no definite D call. Looked up from germline, CDR1 is SGHDT and CDR2 is YYEEEE. V was trimmed by 0 bases and J by 0 bases, leaving 10 bases between them. This CDR3 region has 16 residues.

The J gene is TRBJ2-1, the V gene TRBV1; TRBD2 is the table's D call, not checked against the DNA. TRBV1 is noted as a pseudogene. The CDR3 length is 16 residues. CDR3 sequence reads: CTSSQEVPGAYNEQFF. In nucleotides, the CDR3 is TGCACCAGCAGCCAAGAAGTACCGGGAGCCTACAATGAGCAGTTCTTC.

This chain connects TRBV6-5 to TRBJ2-1, with 13 bases identical to TRBD2. V shed 9 bases and J 6 bases; nucleotides not matched to a gene: 5. In germline, CDR1 is MNHEY, CDR2 SVGAGI. There are 14 residues in the CDR3. The DNA of the CDR3 is TGTGCCAGTCGGACTAGCGGGAGTCCCAATGAGCAGTTCTTC. The encoded protein is CASRTSGSPNEQFF.

The chain has TRBV6-6 and TRBJ2-2; 8 bases are shared with TRBD2. CDR1 is MNHNY and CDR2 is SVGAGI in the germline V gene (reference sequence). With 0 bases clipped from V and 3 bases from J, the junction kept 3 bases outside the gene matches. The CDR3 is 16 amino acids. The CDR3 nucleotides are TGTGCCAGCAGTTACTCGTCTAGCGGGCACACCGGGGAGCTGTTTTTT. This codes for CASSYSSSGHTGELFF.